The sample holds a few counts of the clone carrying this T cell receptor beta chain. Its matching antigen is unknown. The whole isolated RNA underwent reverse transcription, so sequencing captured expressed TCRB transcripts. TCRdb's table, derived via immunoSEQ multiplex PCR, lists solely in-frame clones and lacks some. The profile shows 600,000 to 700,000 clones, roughly 13% of them singletons. The data were obtained in a study of beta chain features in type 1 diabetes. Study as a whole: Patients were similar to healthy donors in age and gender (as well as in cell yields). Study results and caveats: Shorter TCRB CDR3s, moderately but significantly so, marked every one of the four CD4+ subsets in Type 1 diabetes patients. VDJ junctions from type 1 diabetes patients carried fewer insertions and larger deletions.

Per donor, one heparinised blood draw averaged approximately 120 mL. The CDR3 loop spans 14 amino acids. Trimming removed 7 bases at V and 0 bases at J, with 14 bases between. Germline CDR1 and CDR2: GTSNPN and SVGIG (reference sequence). The sequence was collected from a young man with type 1 diabetes. The rearrangement uses TRBV30 and TRBJ2-3; D remains unclear. Source material: naive CD4+ T cells from blood. In DNA, the CDR3 is TGTGCCTCCCCGGCAGCTTCTAGCACAGATACGCAGTATTTT. This encodes CASPAASSTDTQYF.